This T cell receptor (beta chain) was sequenced in a study of TET2 disruption in CD19-targeted CAR T cells (dated by TCRdb to about 2018). Study-level background: Sample numbers were set by the original clinical trial design and sample availability, with no additional inclusion criteria. Broader findings and caveats from the paper: The conclusions about the patient's CAR T cells were based on extensive analysis of only one subject.

Reading the label with the study, this specimen's treatment or condition is: autologous CTL019 cells: CD19 CAR with 4-1BB and CD3 zeta domains. The CD19 CAR incorporated TCR zeta and 4-1BB costimulatory signaling domains. Leukapheresis was used to collect T cells from peripheral blood for manufacturing CTL019. The DNeasy Blood and Tissue Kit was used to extract genomic DNA from pre-infusion T cells, peripheral blood, or sorted post-infusion T cells. Note on this clone: Which antigen it targets is not known. The DNA ends 3 residues before the CDR3 does, and the rest of the CDR3 is filled in from the germline J gene.

TCR beta chain deep sequencing was performed with the immunoSEQ assay. The original pipeline was this. Only productive TCR beta rearrangements were used to compute clonotype frequencies. TCRdb limited this immuneACCESS table to in-frame rearrangements with V and J called. A share of clones is missing; checked studies link under half to unresolved V genes, and the rest is unexplained. That table supplies the V and J calls and clone size; D and trimming were determined from the DNA. In this sample's table one finds about 26,000 clones. Less than 2% of the sample lies in the top ten. The CDR3 runs 18 amino acids, cysteine and phenylalanine included. The DNA has 45 bases, all within the CDR3, and is read from base 1. Based on the germline V gene (reference sequence), the CDR1 and CDR2 sequences are LNHNV and YYDKDF. V gives up 0 bases and J gives up 5 bases, and the segment between their germline ends measures 21 bases.

The source of this sequence is a man between 65 and 85 years old with chronic lymphocytic leukemia. Sequenced here: CD8- CAR+ T cells sorted from cultured blood T cells, sampled for CD19 CAR T cell therapy. The cell subset or site label here, explained by the study, means: CD8-negative CAR-positive T cells from the infusion product. Rearrangement joined TRBV15 to TRBJ2-3, and the D gene may be TRBD2, 5 bases matching. The CDR3 loop reads CATSRDRERWYGEDTQYF. CDR3 bases read: TGTGCCACCAGCAGAGATCGCGAGCGGTGGTATGGAGAAGATACG.